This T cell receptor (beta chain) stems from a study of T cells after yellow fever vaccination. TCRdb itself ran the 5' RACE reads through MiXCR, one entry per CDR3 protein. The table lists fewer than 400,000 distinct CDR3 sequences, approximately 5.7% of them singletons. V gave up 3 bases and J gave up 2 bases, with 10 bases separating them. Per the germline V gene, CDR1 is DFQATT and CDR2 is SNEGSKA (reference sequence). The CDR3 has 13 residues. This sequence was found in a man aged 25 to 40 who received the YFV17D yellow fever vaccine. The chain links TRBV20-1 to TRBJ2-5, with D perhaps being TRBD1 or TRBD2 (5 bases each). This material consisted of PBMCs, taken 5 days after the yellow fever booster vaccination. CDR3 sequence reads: CSARGETQETQYF. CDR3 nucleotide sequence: TGCAGTGCTAGGGGGGAAACTCAAGAGACCCAGTACTTC.